These T cell receptor beta chains were read from a single sample in a study of T cell changes during pregnancy in multiple sclerosis. The method was immunoSEQ multiplex PCR; TCRdb's version includes in-frame clones alone and lacks a portion of them. The top ten hold about 1.5% of the sample, which has roughly 69,000 clones, approximately 91% seen once. The sequencing here drew on peripheral blood, taken in the third trimester of pregnancy. The receptors shown here come from a female donor with multiple sclerosis, enrolled in a pregnancy study. CDR3s include the opening cysteine and the closing phenylalanine or tryptophan. A D gene is named only where the DNA matches it firmly. A row's size may be missing; if present it is once, few, many or a size class.

j_call d_call v_call clone_size cdr3_aa cdr3_nt
TRBJ1-2 . TRBV7-9 . CASSLNLEGYTF TGTGCCAGCAGCTTAAACTTAGAGGGCTACACCTTC
TRBJ2-3 . TRBV5-1 . CASSLSGSSLSTDTQYF TGCGCCAGCAGCTTGTCGGGGTCATCACTGAGCACAGATACGCAGTATTTT
TRBJ2-1 . TRBV11-1 . CASSSDHNEQFF TGTGCCAGCAGCTCAGATCACAATGAGCAGTTCTTC
TRBJ1-5 . TRBV19 . CASSISGRGRSNQPQHF TGTGCCAGTAGTATATCGGGTCGTGGTCGGAGCAATCAGCCCCAGCATTTT
TRBJ1-1 . TRBV19 . CASNRVFGNTEAFF TGTGCCAGTAACCGGGTGTTCGGCAACACTGAAGCTTTCTTT
TRBJ2-2 . TRBV2 . CASSDPHDTGGELFF TGTGCCAGCAGTGATCCCCATGACACTGGCGGGGAGCTGTTTTTT
TRBJ2-5 . TRBV7-3 . CASSPGTHQETQYF TGTGCCAGCAGTCCCGGGACACACCAAGAGACCCAGTACTTC
TRBJ2-2 TRBD1 TRBV7-2 . CASTPTRGYTGELFF TGTGCCAGCACCCCCACCAGGGGGTACACCGGGGAGCTGTTTTTT
TRBJ2-2 . TRBV7-2 once CASSLAFSGDTNTGELFF TGTGCCAGCAGCTTAGCGTTTAGCGGAGATACGAACACCGGGGAGCTGTTTTTT
TRBJ1-2 . TRBV18 . CASSPGGGASYGYTF TGTGCCAGCTCACCTGGTGGAGGGGCGAGCTATGGCTACACCTTC
TRBJ2-3 . TRBV2 . CATRGGSDTQYF TGTGCCACACGTGGGGGCTCAGATACGCAGTATTTT
TRBJ1-2 . TRBV7-2 . CASSPFLTAINYGYTF TGTGCCAGCAGCCCATTTCTGACAGCGATTAACTATGGCTACACCTTC
TRBJ1-2 . TRBV20-1 . CSAKGSYGYTF TGCAGTGCTAAGGGGTCCTACGGCTACACCTTC
TRBJ1-6 TRBD1 TRBV5-1 . CASSLEGGPHNSPLHF TGCGCCAGCAGCTTGGAAGGGGGCCCCCATAATTCACCCCTCCACTTT
TRBJ2-7 . TRBV6-1 . CASAKPRYDYEQYF TGTGCCAGCGCTAAGCCCCGTTACGACTACGAGCAGTACTTC
TRBJ2-7 . TRBV30 . CAWSVVGVEQYF TGTGCCTGGAGTGTAGTCGGAGTAGAGCAGTACTTC
TRBJ1-1 . TRBV27 . CASSLTQGLVDTEAFF TGTGCCAGCAGTCTAACTCAGGGTCTTGTCGACACTGAAGCTTTCTTT
TRBJ2-1 TRBD1 TRBV19 once CASSLTGDSYNEQFF TGTGCCAGTAGTTTGACAGGGGACTCCTACAATGAGCAGTTCTTC
TRBJ2-7 . TRBV2 . CASSGWSIYEQYF TGTGCCAGCAGTGGGTGGTCTATCTACGAGCAGTACTTC
TRBJ2-3 TRBD2 TRBV4-1 . CASARGVTTDTQYF TGCGCCAGCGCCCGGGGGGTTACGACAGATACGCAGTATTTT
TRBJ2-1 TRBD2 TRBV6-4 . CASSDWTSGGTYNEQFF TGTGCCAGCAGTGACTGGACTAGCGGGGGGACCTACAATGAGCAGTTCTTC
TRBJ2-1 . TRBV10-3 once CAISEEGRGNEQFF TGTGCCATCAGTGAAGAGGGAAGGGGGAATGAGCAGTTCTTC
TRBJ2-1 TRBD2 TRBV5-1 . CASSLDWGGGGGMNEQFF TGCGCCAGCAGCTTGGATTGGGGCGGCGGGGGAGGCATGAATGAGCAGTTCTTC
TRBJ2-5 TRBD2 TRBV4-1 . CASSQDTSGGGQETQYF TGCGCCAGCAGCCAAGACACTAGCGGGGGAGGCCAAGAGACCCAGTACTTC
TRBJ1-3 . TRBV7-2 . CASRPTGIGNTIYF TGTGCCAGCAGACCGACAGGAATTGGAAACACCATATATTTT
TRBJ1-2 . TRBV12-5 . CASGLVDFWTVGDGYTF TGTGCTAGTGGTTTGGTAGATTTTTGGACGGTCGGGGATGGCTACACCTTC
TRBJ1-2 TRBD1 TRBV5-4 . CASRTNSDRVDGYTF TGTGCCAGCAGAACAAATTCGGACAGGGTCGATGGCTACACCTTC
TRBJ2-3 TRBD2 TRBV2 . CASSTPGGSTDTQYF TGTGCCAGCAGTACCCCGGGGGGGAGCACAGATACGCAGTATTTT
TRBJ2-7 TRBD1 TRBV11-2 once CASRRPRDRGHEQYF TGTGCCAGCAGGCGGCCTCGGGACAGGGGACACGAGCAGTACTTC
TRBJ2-5 . TRBV15 . CATSRAHKETQYF TGTGCCACCAGCAGAGCACATAAAGAGACCCAGTACTTC
TRBJ1-5 . TRBV5-8 . CASSYHLQGRNQPQHF TGTGCCAGCAGTTACCACCTGCAGGGGCGCAATCAGCCCCAGCATTTT
TRBJ1-6 TRBD1 TRBV29-1 . CSAPSGTDPNSPLHF TGCAGCGCCCCCTCGGGGACAGACCCCAATTCACCCCTCCACTTT
TRBJ1-1 . TRBV7-2 . CASSLFGRQVNTEAFF TGTGCCAGCAGCTTATTTGGCAGGCAAGTCAACACTGAAGCTTTCTTT
TRBJ1-5 . TRBV19 . CASNPFPGQNQPQHF TGTGCCAGTAATCCTTTCCCCGGACAGAATCAGCCCCAGCATTTT
TRBJ1-1 . TRBV7-3 . CASSLQGPDTEAFF TGTGCCAGCAGCTTACAGGGCCCGGATACTGAAGCTTTCTTT
TRBJ2-6 . TRBV4-1 . CASSQMQGRPSGANVLTF TGCGCCAGCAGCCAGATGCAGGGCCGCCCCTCTGGGGCCAACGTCCTGACTTTC
TRBJ1-1 . TRBV27 . CASSSPRDIHTEAFF TGTGCCAGCAGTTCTCCCAGGGATATTCACACTGAAGCTTTCTTT
TRBJ2-7 . TRBV11-2 . CASSSPDRPWEQYF TGTGCCAGCAGCTCACCCGACAGACCCTGGGAGCAGTACTTC
TRBJ2-7 . TRBV7-9 . CASGPAEGRSHEQYF TGTGCCAGCGGTCCGGCCGAGGGAAGGAGTCACGAGCAGTACTTC
TRBJ1-1 . TRBV30 . CAWKLGYQRIHTEAFF TGTGCCTGGAAGTTAGGATATCAGCGGATCCACACTGAAGCTTTCTTT
TRBJ1-4 TRBD1 TRBV5-1 . CASSYSGTGDEKLFF TGCGCCAGCAGTTACTCCGGGACAGGGGATGAAAAACTGTTTTTT
TRBJ1-5 TRBD1 TRBV6-1 . CASSEGTGIAGNQPQHF TGTGCCAGCAGTGAAGGGACAGGGATCGCCGGCAATCAGCCCCAGCATTTT
TRBJ2-1 . TRBV5-4 . CASSSPRGADEQFF TGTGCCAGCAGCTCTCCCCGGGGGGCCGATGAGCAGTTCTTC
TRBJ1-1 TRBD1 TRBV9 . CASSAWVTGGTEAFF TGTGCCAGCAGCGCCTGGGTGACAGGGGGCACTGAAGCTTTCTTT
TRBJ2-2 TRBD1 TRBV4-1 . CASSELTGGYGELFF TGCGCCAGCAGCGAACTGACAGGGGGCTACGGGGAGCTGTTTTTT
TRBJ2-3 . TRBV5-6 . CASSLDRADTQYF TGTGCCAGCAGCTTGGATAGAGCAGATACGCAGTATTTT
TRBJ1-2 . TRBV5-1 . CASSLAGGGNYGYTF TGCGCCAGCAGCTTGGCGGGCGGAGGCAACTATGGCTACACCTTC
TRBJ1-5 . TRBV6-1 . CASSELIGGREQPQHF TGTGCCAGCAGTGAACTTATAGGGGGACGGGAACAGCCCCAGCATTTT
TRBJ2-7 TRBD2 TRBV6-1 . CASSAELAGAYEQYF TGTGCCAGCAGTGCCGAACTAGCGGGGGCCTACGAGCAGTACTTC
TRBJ1-1 . TRBV2 . CASAGNTEAFF TGTGCCAGCGCGGGGAACACTGAAGCTTTCTTT
TRBJ1-1 . TRBV5-1 . CASSSHHTPRNTEAFF TGCGCCAGCAGCTCCCATCACACGCCTCGTAACACTGAAGCTTTCTTT
TRBJ2-1 . TRBV2 . CASSDVGQANEQFF TGTGCCAGCAGTGATGTGGGCCAAGCCAATGAGCAGTTCTTC
TRBJ2-1 . TRBV2 . CASSDWAGSNEQFF TGTGCCAGCAGTGATTGGGCGGGGAGCAATGAGCAGTTCTTC
TRBJ1-2 TRBD1 TRBV5-4 . CASSLQGVAGYTF TGTGCCAGCAGCTTACAGGGGGTCGCTGGCTACACCTTC
TRBJ2-7 . TRBV30 . CAWREGFHEQYF TGTGCCTGGAGGGAGGGGTTCCACGAGCAGTACTTC
TRBJ2-5 . TRBV11-1 . CASSPGGQETQYF TGTGCCAGCAGCCCCGGGGGACAAGAGACCCAGTACTTC
TRBJ1-6 . TRBV19 . CASSIGGRGGSPLHF TGTGCCAGTAGTATAGGAGGCCGGGGGGGCTCACCCCTCCACTTT
TRBJ1-2 . TRBV5-6 . CASSLELGGVYGYTF TGTGCCAGCAGCTTGGAGTTGGGGGGGGTCTATGGCTACACCTTC
TRBJ1-4 TRBD1 TRBV7-9 . CASSMGQGNEKLFF TGTGCCAGCAGCATGGGACAGGGTAATGAAAAACTGTTTTTT